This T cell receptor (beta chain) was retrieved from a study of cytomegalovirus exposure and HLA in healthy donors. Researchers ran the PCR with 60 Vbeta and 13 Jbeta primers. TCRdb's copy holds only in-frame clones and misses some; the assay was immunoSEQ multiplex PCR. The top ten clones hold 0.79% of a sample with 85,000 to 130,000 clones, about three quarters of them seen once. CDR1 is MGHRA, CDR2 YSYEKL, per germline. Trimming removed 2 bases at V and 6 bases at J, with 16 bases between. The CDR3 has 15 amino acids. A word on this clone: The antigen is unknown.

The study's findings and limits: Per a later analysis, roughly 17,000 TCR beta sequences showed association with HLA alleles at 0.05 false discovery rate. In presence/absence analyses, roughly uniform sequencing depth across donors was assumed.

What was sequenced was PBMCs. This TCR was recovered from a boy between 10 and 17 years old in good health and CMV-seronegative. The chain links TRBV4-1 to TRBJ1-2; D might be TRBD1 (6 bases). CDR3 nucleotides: TGCGCCAGCAGCCAACTAACAACAGGGTACAATGGCTACACCTTC. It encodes CASSQLTTGYNGYTF.